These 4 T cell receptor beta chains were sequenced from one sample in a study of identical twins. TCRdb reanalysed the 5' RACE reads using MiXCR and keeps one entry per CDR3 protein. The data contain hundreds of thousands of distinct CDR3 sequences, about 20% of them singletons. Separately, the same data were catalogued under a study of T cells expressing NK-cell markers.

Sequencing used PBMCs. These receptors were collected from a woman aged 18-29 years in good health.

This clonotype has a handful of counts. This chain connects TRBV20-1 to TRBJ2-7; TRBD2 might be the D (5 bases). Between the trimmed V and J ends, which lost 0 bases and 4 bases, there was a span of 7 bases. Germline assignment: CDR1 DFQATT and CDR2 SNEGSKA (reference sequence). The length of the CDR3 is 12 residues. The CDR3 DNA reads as TGCAGTGCTAGAGAGGCGGGTTACGAGCAGTACTTC. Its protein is CSAREAGYEQYF.

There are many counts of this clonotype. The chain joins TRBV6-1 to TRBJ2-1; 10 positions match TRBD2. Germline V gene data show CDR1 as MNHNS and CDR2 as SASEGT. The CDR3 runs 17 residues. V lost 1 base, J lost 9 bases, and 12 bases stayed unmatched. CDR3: CASSEGASGRSIGEQFF. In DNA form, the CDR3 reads TGTGCCAGCAGTGAAGGGGCTAGCGGGAGAAGTATAGGTGAGCAGTTCTTC.

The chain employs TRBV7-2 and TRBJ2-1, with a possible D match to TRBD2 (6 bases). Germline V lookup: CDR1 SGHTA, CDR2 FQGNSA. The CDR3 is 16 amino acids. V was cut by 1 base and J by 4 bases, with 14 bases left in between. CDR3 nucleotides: TGTGCCAGCAGCTTAGTACGGCGGGGAGGTTACAATGAGCAGTTCTTC. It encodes CASSLVRRGGYNEQFF.

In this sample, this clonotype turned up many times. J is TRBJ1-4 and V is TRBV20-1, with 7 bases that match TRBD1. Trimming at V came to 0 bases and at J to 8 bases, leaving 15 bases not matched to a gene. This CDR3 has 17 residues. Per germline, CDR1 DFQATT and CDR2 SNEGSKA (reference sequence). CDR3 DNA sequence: TGCAGTGCTAGAGATAAAAATTCAAGGGGGCTACGCGAAAAACTGTTTTTT. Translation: CSARDKNSRGLREKLFF.